What follows are 13 T cell receptor beta chains derived from one specimen sequenced in a study of blood T cell repertoires in COVID-19. Measured with immunoSEQ multiplex PCR; TCRdb has only the in-frame clones, and not every one. The data contain 90,000 or so clones, about nine tenths of them singletons. The sample consisted of peripheral blood. The receptors derive from a human donor in a cohort sampled during active COVID-19.

The CDR3 region is CASSSAPSGEDGYTF. The CDR3 nucleotides read TGTGCCAGCAGCTCCGCCCCTTCAGGGGAAGATGGCTACACCTTC. This chain uses TRBV7-8 with TRBJ1-2; D is perhaps TRBD1 (6 bases). Germline-derived CDR1 and CDR2 are SGHVS and FQNEAQ. V lost 4 bases and J 6 bases, leaving 18 bases between the germline ends. This CDR3 is 15 amino acids long.

The chain couples TRBV29-1 to TRBJ2-1; tentative D call: TRBD2 (7 bases). This CDR3 contains 15 residues. Trimming took off 7 bases at V and 5 bases at J, with 21 bases between the two ends. CDR1 is SQVTM and CDR2 is ANQGSEA in the germline V gene. The CDR3 nucleotides read TGCAGCGCCGGAAGGGGGGGAGGTTTGGACAATGAGCAGTTCTTC. Its protein is CSAGRGGGLDNEQFF.

The J gene is TRBJ2-1, the V gene TRBV28; TRBD2 matches 7 bases. Germline CDR1 is MDHEN and CDR2 is SYDVKM. The length of the CDR3 is 14 residues. V shed 4 bases and J 9 bases; nucleotides not matched to a gene: 9. The CDR3 here is CASSSHGGRGEQFF. In DNA form, the CDR3 reads TGTGCCAGCAGTTCCCATGGCGGGAGAGGTGAGCAGTTCTTC.

This clone was seen once. The chain couples TRBV7-8 to TRBJ1-3; D is undetermined. CDR3 length: 16 residues. Trimming pared 4 bases from V and 0 bases from J, leaving 13 bases between. Germline V gene data show CDR1 as SGHVS and CDR2 as FQNEAQ. CDR3 DNA: TGTGCCAGCAGCTCCCCACGGGTGAGCTCTGGAAACACCATATATTTT. As protein: CASSSPRVSSGNTIYF.

The chain links TRBV19 to TRBJ2-1; TRBD1 agrees at 8 bases. The CDR3 has 15 amino acids. Germline CDR1 LNHDA, CDR2 SQIVND (reference sequence). V lost 2 bases, J lost 8 bases, and 8 bases stayed unmatched. CDR3 coding DNA: TGTGCCAGTAGTATAATGTTCCAGGGGGCCGATGAGCAGTTCTTC. Residues: CASSIMFQGADEQFF.

The chain couples TRBV27 to TRBJ2-1; TRBD2 is a possible D gene (6 bases). V lost 5 bases to trimming and J lost 4 bases, with 24 bases between them. Germline CDR1 reads MNHEY; CDR2 reads SMNVEV (reference sequence). This CDR3 has 18 amino acids. The CDR3 sequence is CASSGLGGWAEGYNEQFF. The CDR3 coding sequence is TGTGCCAGCAGTGGTCTTGGGGGTTGGGCGGAGGGTTACAATGAGCAGTTCTTC.

The chain employs TRBV18 and TRBJ2-3; 13 positions match TRBD2. The CDR3 is 15 residues long. Losses at the gene ends were 6 bases for V and 4 bases for J; bases not matched to a gene: 4. From germline, CDR1 is KGHSH and CDR2 LQKENI. Here the CDR3 DNA reads TGTGCCAGCTCGCTTGGACTAGCGGGAGCAGATACGCAGTATTTT. Its translation: CASSLGLAGADTQYF. Supplemented by reference TRBV18 and TRBJ2-3, the full variable domain reads NAGVMQNPRHLVRRRGQEARLRCSPMKGHSHVYWYRQLPEEGLKFMVYLQKENIIDESGMPKERFSAEFPKEGPSILRIQQVVRGDSAAYFCASSLGLAGADTQYFGPGTRLTVL.

The genes are TRBV2 and TRBJ2-5, with 9 bases fitting TRBD2. Trimming at V came to 5 bases and at J to 5 bases, leaving 9 bases not matched to a gene. The CDR3 sequence is 15 residues long. From germline, CDR1 is SNHLY and CDR2 FYNNEI. CDR3 sequence reads: CASSRTSVRAETQYF. The CDR3 coding sequence is TGTGCCAGCAGTCGGACTAGCGTGAGGGCGGAGACCCAGTACTTC.

The chain has TRBV19 and TRBJ2-2; TRBD2 aligns across 8 bases. V lost 7 bases and J lost 5; bases outside the gene matches: 9. The length of the CDR3 is 15 residues. Germline lookup yields CDR1 LNHDA and CDR2 SQIVND (reference sequence). CDR3 sequence (DNA): TGTGCCAGTAATGAAGCGGGAGTTAGAACCGGGGAGCTGTTTTTT. It is translated as CASNEAGVRTGELFF.

V is TRBV19 and J is TRBJ1-1; D is uncertain. Germline-derived CDR1 and CDR2 are LNHDA and SQIVND (reference sequence). V was pared by 0 bases and J by 7 bases, with 9 bases between. The CDR3 has 13 residues. The CDR3 DNA reads as TGTGCCAGTAGTATAGATCGTACATTTGAAGCTTTCTTT. Residues: CASSIDRTFEAFF.

The chain recombines TRBV7-2 with TRBJ1-1, with no clear D. The CDR3 has 15 amino acids. Trimming stripped 1 base from V and 0 bases from J, with 9 bases between. Germline assignment: CDR1 SGHTA and CDR2 FQGNSA. CDR3 protein: CASSLGGTMNTEAFF. CDR3 DNA sequence: TGTGCCAGCAGCTTAGGAGGTACCATGAACACTGAAGCTTTCTTT.

The count of this clone is one. This chain links TRBV19 with TRBJ2-2, with TRBD1 identical over 7 bases. The CDR3 has 16 amino acids. V dropped 5 bases and J dropped 1; count of bases not matched to a gene: 7. Germline CDR1 and CDR2: LNHDA and SQIVND (reference sequence). The CDR3 sequence is CASSSRTGLNTGELFF. The CDR3 nucleotides are TGTGCCAGTAGTTCCAGGACAGGTTTGAACACCGGGGAGCTGTTTTTT. The entire variable domain, with the rest obtained from reference TRBV19 and TRBJ2-2, is as follows: DGGITQSPKYLFRKEGQNVTLSCEQNLNHDAMYWYRQDPGQGLRLIYYSQIVNDFQKGDIAEGYSVSREKKESFPLTVTSAQKNPTAFYLCASSSRTGLNTGELFFGEGSRLTVL.

V is TRBV7-9 and J is TRBJ2-2; maybe TRBD1 (6 bases). V was pared by 6 bases and J by 3 bases, with 14 bases between. Looked up from germline, CDR1 is SEHNR and CDR2 is FQNEAQ (reference sequence). The CDR3 contains 15 residues. The CDR3 DNA reads TGTGCCAGCAGACACAGGGCATCGGACACCGGGGAGCTGTTTTTT. Translated, it gives CASRHRASDTGELFF.